The entry that follows covers one T cell receptor (beta chain) sequence. This sample stems from a study of blood T cell repertoires in COVID-19. Study overall: Whether acute or convalescent, the COVID-19 samples came from the United States, Italy and Spain. The cDNA or gDNA used as material had been derived from T cells, B-cell-depleted T cells, or PBMCs.

This table comes from immunoSEQ multiplex PCR, and its TCRdb copy is limited to in-frame clones, with some not included. In the table there are tens of thousands of clones, roughly nine tenths of which are singletons. The germline V gene encodes CDR1 LGHNA and CDR2 YSLEER. Trimming stripped 6 bases from V and 0 bases from J, with 11 bases between. This CDR3 has 15 residues. The TCR was taken from a human donor with active COVID-19. The donor label of this sample is uncertain. The chain recombines TRBV4-3 with TRBJ1-4; D ambiguous. The sequenced sample consisted of peripheral blood. CDR3 protein: CASRPDYATNEKLFF. The CDR3 DNA sequence: TGCGCCAGCAGACCTGACTATGCAACTAATGAAAAACTGTTTTTT.